The present T cell receptor beta chain was sequenced within a study of read filtering for tumor transcriptome and immune sequencing. Ten or more counts support this clonotype. This library used 300 to 450 ng RNA and molecular barcoded adaptors spanning alpha/delta and beta/gamma chains. TCRdb reprocessed the reads via MiXCR and lists one record per CDR3 protein. The data show around 29,000 distinct CDR3 sequences, with around 14% seen just once and about 45% held by the top ten. Germline loops: CDR1 SEHNR, CDR2 FQNEAQ (reference sequence). The V and J ends lost 8 bases and 3 bases, in that order; junction bases with no gene match: 3. The CDR3 covers 14 residues.

This sequence was found in a donor aged 40 or over with multiple myeloma. Sequencing was carried out using a population of CD138-negative cells sorted from bone marrow. The V gene is TRBV7-9, the J gene TRBJ2-3; 12 bases are shared with TRBD2. The CDR3 sequence is CASLTSGGTDTQYF. The CDR3, as DNA: TGTGCCAGCCTCACTAGCGGGGGGACAGATACGCAGTATTTT.